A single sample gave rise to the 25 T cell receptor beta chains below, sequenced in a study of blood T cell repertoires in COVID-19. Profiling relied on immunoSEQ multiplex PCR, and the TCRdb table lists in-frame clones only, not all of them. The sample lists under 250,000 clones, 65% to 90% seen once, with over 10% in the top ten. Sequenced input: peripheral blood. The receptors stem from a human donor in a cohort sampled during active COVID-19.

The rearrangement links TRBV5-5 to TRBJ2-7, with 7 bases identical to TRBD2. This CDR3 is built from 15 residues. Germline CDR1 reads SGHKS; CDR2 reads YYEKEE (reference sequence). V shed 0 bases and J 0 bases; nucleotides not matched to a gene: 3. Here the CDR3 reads CASSLAPSGSYEQYF. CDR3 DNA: TGTGCCAGCAGCTTGGCCCCTAGCGGCTCCTACGAGCAGTACTTC.

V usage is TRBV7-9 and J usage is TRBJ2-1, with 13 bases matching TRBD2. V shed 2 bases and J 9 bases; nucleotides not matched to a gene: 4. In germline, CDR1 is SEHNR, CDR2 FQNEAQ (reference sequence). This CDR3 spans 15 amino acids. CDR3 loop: CASSLLLAGGFEQFF. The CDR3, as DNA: TGTGCCAGCAGCTTATTACTAGCGGGAGGGTTTGAGCAGTTCTTC.

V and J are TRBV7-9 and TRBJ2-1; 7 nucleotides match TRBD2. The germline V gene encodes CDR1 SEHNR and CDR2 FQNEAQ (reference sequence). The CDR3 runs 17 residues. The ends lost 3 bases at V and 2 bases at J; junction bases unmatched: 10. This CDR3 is CASSFDYREATYNEQFF. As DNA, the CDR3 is TGTGCCAGCAGCTTCGATTATCGGGAGGCGACCTACAATGAGCAGTTCTTC.

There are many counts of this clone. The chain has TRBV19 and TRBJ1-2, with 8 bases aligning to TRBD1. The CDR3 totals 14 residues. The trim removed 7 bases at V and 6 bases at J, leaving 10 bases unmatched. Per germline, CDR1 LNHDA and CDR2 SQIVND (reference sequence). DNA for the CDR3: TGTGCCAGTATACCGACAGGGGTCGGGCATGGCTACACCTTC. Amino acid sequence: CASIPTGVGHGYTF.

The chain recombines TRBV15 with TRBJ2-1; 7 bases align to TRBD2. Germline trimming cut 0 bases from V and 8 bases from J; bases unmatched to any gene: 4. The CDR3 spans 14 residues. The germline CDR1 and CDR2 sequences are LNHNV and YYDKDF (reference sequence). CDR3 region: CATSRDWGGYEQFF. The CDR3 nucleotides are TGTGCCACCAGCAGAGATTGGGGGGGATATGAGCAGTTCTTC.

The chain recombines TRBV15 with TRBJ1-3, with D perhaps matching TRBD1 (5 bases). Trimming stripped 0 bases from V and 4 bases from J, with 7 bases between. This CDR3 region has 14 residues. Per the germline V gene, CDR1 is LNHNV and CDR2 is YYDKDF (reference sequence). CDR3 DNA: TGTGCCACCAGCAGAGACAGGGTCGGAAACACCATATATTTT. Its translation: CATSRDRVGNTIYF.

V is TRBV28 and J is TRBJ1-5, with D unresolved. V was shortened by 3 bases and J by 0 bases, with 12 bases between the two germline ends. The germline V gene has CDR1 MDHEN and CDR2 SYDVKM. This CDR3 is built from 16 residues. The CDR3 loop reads CASSFSKEGSNQPQHF. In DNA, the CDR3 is TGTGCCAGCAGTTTTAGCAAAGAGGGTAGCAATCAGCCCCAGCATTTT.

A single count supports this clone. This CDR3 is CASSPTSAGQETQYF. CDR3 nucleotides: TGTGCCAGCAGTCCCACTTCAGCGGGTCAAGAGACCCAGTACTTC. V is TRBV28 and J is TRBJ2-5; perhaps TRBD2 as D (6 bases). CDR1 is MDHEN and CDR2 is SYDVKM in the germline V gene. The length of the CDR3 is 15 residues. V lost 5 bases and J 2 bases, leaving 15 bases between the germline ends.

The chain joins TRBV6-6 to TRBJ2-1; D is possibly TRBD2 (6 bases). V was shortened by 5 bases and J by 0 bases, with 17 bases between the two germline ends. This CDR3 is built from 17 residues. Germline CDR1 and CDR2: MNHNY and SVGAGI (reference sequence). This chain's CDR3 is CASSPLGGPSSYNEQFF. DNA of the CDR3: TGTGCCAGCAGTCCTCTGGGGGGACCAAGCTCCTACAATGAGCAGTTCTTC.

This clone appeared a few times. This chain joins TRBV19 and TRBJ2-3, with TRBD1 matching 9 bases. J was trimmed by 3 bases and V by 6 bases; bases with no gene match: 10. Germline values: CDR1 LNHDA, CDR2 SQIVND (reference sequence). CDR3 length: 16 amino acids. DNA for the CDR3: TGTGCCAGTAGCCGAGCCGACAGGGGGGGAACAGATACGCAGTATTTT. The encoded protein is CASSRADRGGTDTQYF.

Written as DNA, the CDR3 is TGTGCCAGCAGTCGCTCGACAGGGATGGAGACCCAGTACTTC. This sequence encodes CASSRSTGMETQYF. This chain links TRBV28 with TRBJ2-5, with TRBD1 matching over 7 bases. Germline values: CDR1 MDHEN, CDR2 SYDVKM. The junction had 8 bases not matched to a gene; V was cut back by 5 bases and J by 5 bases. This CDR3 region has 14 residues.

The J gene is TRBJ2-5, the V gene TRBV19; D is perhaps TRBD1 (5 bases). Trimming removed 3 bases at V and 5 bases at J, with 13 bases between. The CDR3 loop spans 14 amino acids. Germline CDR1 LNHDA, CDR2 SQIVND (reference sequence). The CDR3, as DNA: TGTGCCAGTAGTATCCAAAATAAGGGGGAGACCCAGTACTTC. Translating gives CASSIQNKGETQYF.

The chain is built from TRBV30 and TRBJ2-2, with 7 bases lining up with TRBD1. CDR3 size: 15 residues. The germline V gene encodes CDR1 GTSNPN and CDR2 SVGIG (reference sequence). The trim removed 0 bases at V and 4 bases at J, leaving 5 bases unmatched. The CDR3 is CAWSVAAGGTGELFF. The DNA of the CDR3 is TGTGCCTGGAGTGTAGCGGCAGGGGGCACCGGGGAGCTGTTTTTT.

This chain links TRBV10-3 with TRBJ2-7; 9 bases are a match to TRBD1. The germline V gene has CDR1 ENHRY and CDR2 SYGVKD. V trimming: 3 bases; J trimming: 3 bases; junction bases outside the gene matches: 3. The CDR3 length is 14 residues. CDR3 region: CAISDGTGFYEQYF. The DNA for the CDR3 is TGTGCCATCAGTGATGGGACAGGGTTCTACGAGCAGTACTTC.

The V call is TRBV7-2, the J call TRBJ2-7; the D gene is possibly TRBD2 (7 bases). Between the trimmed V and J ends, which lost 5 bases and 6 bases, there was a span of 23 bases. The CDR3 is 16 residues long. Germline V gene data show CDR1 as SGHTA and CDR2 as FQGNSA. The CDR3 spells CASSPRGGGIQFEQYF. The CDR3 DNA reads TGTGCCAGCAGCCCCCGGGGAGGGGGGATACAATTCGAGCAGTACTTC.

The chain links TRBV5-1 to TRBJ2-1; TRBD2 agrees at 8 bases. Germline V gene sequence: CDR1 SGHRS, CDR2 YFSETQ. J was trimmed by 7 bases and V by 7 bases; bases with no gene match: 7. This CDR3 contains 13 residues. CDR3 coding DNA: TGCGCCAGCGCGGGGGGCGGCGGAAATGAGCAGTTCTTC. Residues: CASAGGGGNEQFF.

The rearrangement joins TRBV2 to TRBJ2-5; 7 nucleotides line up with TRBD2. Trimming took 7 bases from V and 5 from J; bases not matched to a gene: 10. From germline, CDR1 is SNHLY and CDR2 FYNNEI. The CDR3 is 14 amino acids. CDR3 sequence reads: CASILAAPGETQYF. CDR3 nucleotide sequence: TGTGCCAGCATCCTAGCGGCCCCCGGTGAGACCCAGTACTTC.

In DNA form, the CDR3 reads TGTGCCAGCAGCAAACAGTACGGATCCTACAATGAGCAGTTCTTC. This codes for CASSKQYGSYNEQFF. The chain carries TRBV7-2 and TRBJ2-1; D is unresolved. The CDR3 is made up of 15 amino acids. The V gene lost 5 bases and the J gene lost 1 base, with 12 bases spanning the gap. The V gene's germline CDR1 is SGHTA and CDR2 FQGNSA. Full variable domain (missing parts from reference TRBV7-2 and TRBJ2-1): GAGVSQSPSNKVTEKGKDVELRCDPISGHTALYWYRQSLGQGLEFLIYFQGNSAPDKSGLPSDRFSAERTGGSVSTLTIQRTQQEDSAVYLCASSKQYGSYNEQFFGPGTRLTVL.

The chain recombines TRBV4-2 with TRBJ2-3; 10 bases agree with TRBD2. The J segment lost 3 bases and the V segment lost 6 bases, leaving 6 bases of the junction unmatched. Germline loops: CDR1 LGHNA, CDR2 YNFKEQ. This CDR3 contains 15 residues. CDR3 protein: CASSTLAGVTDTQYF. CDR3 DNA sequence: TGTGCCAGCAGTACCCTAGCGGGAGTGACAGATACGCAGTATTTT.

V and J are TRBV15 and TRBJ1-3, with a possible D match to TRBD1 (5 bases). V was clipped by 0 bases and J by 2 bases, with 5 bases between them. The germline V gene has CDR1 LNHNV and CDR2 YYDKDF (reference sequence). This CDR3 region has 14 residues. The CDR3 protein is CATSRDRAGNTIYF. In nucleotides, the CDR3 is TGTGCCACCAGCAGAGACAGGGCTGGAAACACCATATATTTT.

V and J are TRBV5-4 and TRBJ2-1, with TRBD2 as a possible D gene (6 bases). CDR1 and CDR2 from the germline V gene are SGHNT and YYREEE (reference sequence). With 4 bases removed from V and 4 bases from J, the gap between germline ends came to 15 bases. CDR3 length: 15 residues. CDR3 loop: CASSGGLGDYNEQFF. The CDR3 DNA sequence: TGTGCCAGCAGCGGGGGACTGGGGGATTACAATGAGCAGTTCTTC.

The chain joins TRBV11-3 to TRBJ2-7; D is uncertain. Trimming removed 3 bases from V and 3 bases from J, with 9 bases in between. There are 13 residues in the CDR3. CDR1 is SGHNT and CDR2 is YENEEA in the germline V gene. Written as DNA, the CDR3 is TGTGCCAGCAGCTTTTCCACAGACTACGAGCAGTACTTC. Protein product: CASSFSTDYEQYF.

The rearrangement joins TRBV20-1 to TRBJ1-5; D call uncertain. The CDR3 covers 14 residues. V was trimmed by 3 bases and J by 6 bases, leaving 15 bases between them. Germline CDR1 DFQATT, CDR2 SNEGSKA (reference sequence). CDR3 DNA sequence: TGCAGTGCTAGTGTCGGGGTCCCTAGTCAGCCCCAGCATTTT. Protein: CSASVGVPSQPQHF.

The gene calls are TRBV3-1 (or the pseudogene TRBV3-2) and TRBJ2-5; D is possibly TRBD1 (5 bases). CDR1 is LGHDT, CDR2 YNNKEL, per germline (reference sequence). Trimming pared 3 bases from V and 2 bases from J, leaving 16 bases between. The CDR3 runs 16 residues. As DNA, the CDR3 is TGTGCCAGCAGCCAGGTTGGCGACAGAGATCAAGAGACCCAGTACTTC. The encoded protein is CASSQVGDRDQETQYF.

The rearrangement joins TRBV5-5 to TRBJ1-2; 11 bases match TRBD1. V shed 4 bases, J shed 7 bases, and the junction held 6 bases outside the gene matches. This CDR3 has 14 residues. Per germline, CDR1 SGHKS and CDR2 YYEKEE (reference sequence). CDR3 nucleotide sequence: TGTGCCAGCAGCGCGGGGACAGGGGGTACTGGCTACACCTTC. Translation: CASSAGTGGTGYTF.